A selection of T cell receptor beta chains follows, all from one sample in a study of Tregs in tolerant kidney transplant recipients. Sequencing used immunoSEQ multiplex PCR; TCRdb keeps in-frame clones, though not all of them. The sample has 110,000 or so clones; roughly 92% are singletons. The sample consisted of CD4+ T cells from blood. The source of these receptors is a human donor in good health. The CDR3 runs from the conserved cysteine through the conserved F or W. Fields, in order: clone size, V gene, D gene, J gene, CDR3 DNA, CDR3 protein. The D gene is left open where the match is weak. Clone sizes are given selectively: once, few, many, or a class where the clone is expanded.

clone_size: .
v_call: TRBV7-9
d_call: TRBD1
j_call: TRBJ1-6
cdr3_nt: TGTGCCAGCAGCTCTACAGGGGTGGGTTCACCCCTCCACTTT
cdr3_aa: CASSSTGVGSPLHF

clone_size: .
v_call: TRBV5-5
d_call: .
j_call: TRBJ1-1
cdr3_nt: TGTGCCAGCAGCTTGGGGACAGTTATGAACACTGAAGCTTTCTTT
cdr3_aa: CASSLGTVMNTEAFF

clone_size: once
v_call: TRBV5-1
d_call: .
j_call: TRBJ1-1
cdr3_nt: TGCGCCAGCAGCTTGGCCACGGGGTTGAACACTGAAGCTTTCTTT
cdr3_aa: CASSLATGLNTEAFF

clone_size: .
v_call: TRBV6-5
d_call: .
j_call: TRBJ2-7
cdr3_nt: TGTGCCAGCAGTTACTCGTCTACAGGGTCCTACGAGCAGTACTTC
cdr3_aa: CASSYSSTGSYEQYF

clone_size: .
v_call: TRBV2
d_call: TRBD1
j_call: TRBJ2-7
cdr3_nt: TGTGCCAGCAGTGCGACAGGGGCCCGGTACTTC
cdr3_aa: CASSATGARYF

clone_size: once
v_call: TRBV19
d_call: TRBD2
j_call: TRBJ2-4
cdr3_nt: TGTGCCAGTAGTTTATCGGGAGGAGGGTTCGGCATTCAGTACTTC
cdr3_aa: CASSLSGGGFGIQYF

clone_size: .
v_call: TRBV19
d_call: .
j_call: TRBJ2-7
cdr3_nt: TGTGCCAGTAGTGTTCAACAGGGACCCTACGAGCAGTACTTC
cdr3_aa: CASSVQQGPYEQYF

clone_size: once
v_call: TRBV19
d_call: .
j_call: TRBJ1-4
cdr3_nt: TGTGCCAGTATCGGAGGGCTGAGGGAAAAACTGTTTTTT
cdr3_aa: CASIGGLREKLFF

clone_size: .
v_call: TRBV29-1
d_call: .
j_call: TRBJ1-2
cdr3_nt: TGCAGCGTTGAAATTCGCAGGGACAACACCTTC
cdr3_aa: CSVEIRRDNTF

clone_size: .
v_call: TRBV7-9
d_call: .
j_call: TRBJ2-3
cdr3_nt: TGTGCCAGCAGCTCCGCCGGACTTAGCACAGATACGCAGTATTTT
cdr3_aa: CASSSAGLSTDTQYF

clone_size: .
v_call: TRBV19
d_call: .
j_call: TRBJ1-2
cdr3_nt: TGTGCCAGTAGTGCGAGACAGGCAAATGTTAACTATGGCTACACCTTC
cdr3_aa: CASSARQANVNYGYTF

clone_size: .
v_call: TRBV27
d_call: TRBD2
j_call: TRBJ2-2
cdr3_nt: TGTGCCAGCAGTTCAGCCGGGACTAGCGGGATTAGGGCCGGGGAGCTGTTTTTT
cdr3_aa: CASSSAGTSGIRAGELFF

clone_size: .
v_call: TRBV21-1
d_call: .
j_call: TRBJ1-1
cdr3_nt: TGTGCCAGATGTCAGGAGGATCCAATGAACACTGAAGCTTTCTTT
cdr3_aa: CARCQEDPMNTEAFF

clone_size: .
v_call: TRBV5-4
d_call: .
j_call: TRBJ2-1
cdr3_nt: TGTGCCAGCAGCTTTAAAGGGGGGTCATACAATGAGCAGTTCTTC
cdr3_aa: CASSFKGGSYNEQFF

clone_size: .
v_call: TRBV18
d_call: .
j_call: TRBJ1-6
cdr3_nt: TGTGCCAGCTCACCGCAGGGACCTAATTCACCCCTCCACTTT
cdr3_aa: CASSPQGPNSPLHF

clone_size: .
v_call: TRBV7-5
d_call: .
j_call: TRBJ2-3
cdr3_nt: TGTGCCAGAAGCCCCCGGGGGGAGGCGGGCACAGATACGCAGTATTTT
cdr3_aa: CARSPRGEAGTDTQYF

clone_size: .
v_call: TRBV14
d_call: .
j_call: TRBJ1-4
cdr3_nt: TGTGCCAGCAGCCAAGATCCCTCGGCAGGGTTGGCTAATGAAAAACTGTTTTTT
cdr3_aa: CASSQDPSAGLANEKLFF

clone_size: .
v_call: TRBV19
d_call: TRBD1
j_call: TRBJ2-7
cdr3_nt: TGTGCCACGGGACAGGGTCTACACGAGCAGTACTTC
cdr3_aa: CATGQGLHEQYF

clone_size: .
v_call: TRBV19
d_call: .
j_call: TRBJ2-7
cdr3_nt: TGTGCCAGTAGTATTCGGGGGGCGCTTCCTTCCGAGCAGTACTTC
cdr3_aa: CASSIRGALPSEQYF

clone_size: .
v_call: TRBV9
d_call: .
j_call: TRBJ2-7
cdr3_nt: TGTGCCAGCAGCGCAGGTCTAGGACAGCCCTCCTACGAGCAGTACTTC
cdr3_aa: CASSAGLGQPSYEQYF

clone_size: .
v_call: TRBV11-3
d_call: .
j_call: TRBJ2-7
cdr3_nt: TGTGCCAGCAGCCGGGGGACCCCGAACCAAGTTACAGGCGAGCAGTACTTC
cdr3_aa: CASSRGTPNQVTGEQYF

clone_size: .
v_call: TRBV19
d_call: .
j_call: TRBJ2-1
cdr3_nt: TGTGCCAGTAGTATAGGAGCGGCTTACAATGAGCAGTTCTTC
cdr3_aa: CASSIGAAYNEQFF

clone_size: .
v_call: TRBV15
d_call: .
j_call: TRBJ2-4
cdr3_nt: TGTGCCACCAGCAGAGACGTCATACTAGCCAAAAACATTCAGTACTTC
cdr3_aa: CATSRDVILAKNIQYF

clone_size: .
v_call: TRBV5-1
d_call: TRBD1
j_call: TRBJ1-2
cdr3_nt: TGCGCCAGCAGCTTCAACTCAGGGGGCGAAGGCTACACCTTC
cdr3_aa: CASSFNSGGEGYTF

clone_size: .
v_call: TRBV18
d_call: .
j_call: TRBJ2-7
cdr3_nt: TGTGCCAGCTCACCGAACCGGGAGTTATCCTACGAGCAGTACTTC
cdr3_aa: CASSPNRELSYEQYF

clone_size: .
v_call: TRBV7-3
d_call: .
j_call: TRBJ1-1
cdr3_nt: TGTGCCAGCAGCATACAGGGTAGGACTGAAGCTTTCTTT
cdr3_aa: CASSIQGRTEAFF

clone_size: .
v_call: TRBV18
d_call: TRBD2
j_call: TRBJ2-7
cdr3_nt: TGTGCCAGCTCACCACCCGGGACTAGGGACGAGCAGTACTTC
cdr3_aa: CASSPPGTRDEQYF

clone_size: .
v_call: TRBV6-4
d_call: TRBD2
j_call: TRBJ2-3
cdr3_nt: TGTGCCAGCAGTGGAACCGGGAGGGCCACAGATACGCAGTATTTT
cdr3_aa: CASSGTGRATDTQYF

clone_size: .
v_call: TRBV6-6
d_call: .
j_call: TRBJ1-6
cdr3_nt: TGTGCCAGCAGTCACATCATAACCGCGGCTGTGGTGGCCCTCCACTTT
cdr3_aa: CASSHIITAAVVALHF